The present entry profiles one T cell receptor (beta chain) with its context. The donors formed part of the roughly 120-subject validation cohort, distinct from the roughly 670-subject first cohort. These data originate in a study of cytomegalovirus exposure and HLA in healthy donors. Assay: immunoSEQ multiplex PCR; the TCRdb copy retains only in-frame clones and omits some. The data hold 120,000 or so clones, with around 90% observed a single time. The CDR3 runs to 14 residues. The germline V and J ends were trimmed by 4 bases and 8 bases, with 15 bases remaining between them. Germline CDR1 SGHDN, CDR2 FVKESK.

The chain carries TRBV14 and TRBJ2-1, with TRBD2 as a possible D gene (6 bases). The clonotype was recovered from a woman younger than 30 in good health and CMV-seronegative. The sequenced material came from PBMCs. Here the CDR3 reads CASSPPTRFDEQFF. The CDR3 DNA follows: TGTGCCAGCAGCCCGCCGACTAGATTCGATGAGCAGTTCTTC.